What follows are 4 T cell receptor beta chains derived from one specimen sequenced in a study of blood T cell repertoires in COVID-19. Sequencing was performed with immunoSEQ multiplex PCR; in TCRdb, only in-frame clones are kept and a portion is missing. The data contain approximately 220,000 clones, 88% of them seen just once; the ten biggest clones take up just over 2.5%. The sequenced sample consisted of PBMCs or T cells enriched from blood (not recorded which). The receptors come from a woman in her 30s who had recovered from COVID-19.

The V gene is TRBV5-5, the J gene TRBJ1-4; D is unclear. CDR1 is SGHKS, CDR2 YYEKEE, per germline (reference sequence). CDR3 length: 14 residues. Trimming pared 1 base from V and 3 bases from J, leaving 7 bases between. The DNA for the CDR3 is TGTGCCAGCAGCTTGCGGGTGGCTAATGAAAAACTGTTTTTT. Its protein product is CASSLRVANEKLFF. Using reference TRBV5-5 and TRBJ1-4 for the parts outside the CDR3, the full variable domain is DAGVTQSPTHLIKTRGQQVTLRCSPISGHKSVSWYQQVLGQGPQFIFQYYEKEERGRGNFPDRFSARQFPNYSSELNVNALLLGDSALYLCASSLRVANEKLFFGSGTQLSVL.

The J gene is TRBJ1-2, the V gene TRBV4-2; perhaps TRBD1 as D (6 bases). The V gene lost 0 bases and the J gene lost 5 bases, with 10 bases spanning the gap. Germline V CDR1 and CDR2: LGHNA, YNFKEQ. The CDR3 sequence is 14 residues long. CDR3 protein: CASSQDNRAYGYTF. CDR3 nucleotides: TGTGCCAGCAGCCAAGATAACAGGGCTTATGGCTACACCTTC.

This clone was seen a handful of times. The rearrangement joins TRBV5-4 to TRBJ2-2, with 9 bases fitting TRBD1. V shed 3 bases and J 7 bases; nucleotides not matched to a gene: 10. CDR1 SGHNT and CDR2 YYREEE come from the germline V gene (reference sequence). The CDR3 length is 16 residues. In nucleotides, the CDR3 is TGTGCCAGCAGCTCCCTGGCGGGACAGGGAAACGGGGAGCTGTTTTTT. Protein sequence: CASSSLAGQGNGELFF.

CDR3 sequence reads: CASSQTRLADLYNEQFF. The CDR3 coding sequence is TGCGCCAGCAGCCAAACCCGACTAGCGGACCTCTACAATGAGCAGTTCTTC. This chain connects TRBV4-1 to TRBJ2-1; 9 bases are shared with TRBD2. The CDR3 has 17 amino acids. Germline values: CDR1 MGHRA, CDR2 YSYEKL. With 2 bases clipped from V and 3 bases from J, the junction kept 8 bases outside the gene matches.